The 3 T cell receptor beta chains below were found in one sample sequenced in a study of OX40 agonist ivuxolimab in advanced cancers. Using immunoSEQ multiplex PCR, the repertoire was profiled, and TCRdb retains in-frame clones only, with some absent. The sample lists more than 35,000 clones; 84% were seen once. Sequencing was performed on CD4+ or CD8+ T cells sorted from blood, taken in a trial of the OX40 agonist ivuxolimab. These receptors all come from an adult with an advanced solid tumor such as melanoma, head and neck, liver or kidney cancer.

This chain uses TRBV25-1 with TRBJ2-5; D remains unclear. With 1 base removed from V and 1 base from J, the gap between germline ends came to 4 bases. This CDR3 region has 13 residues. CDR1 MGHDK and CDR2 SYGVNS come from the germline V gene. CDR3 nucleotide sequence: TGTGCCAGCAGTGAATCAATCCAAGAGACCCAGTACTTC. The encoded protein is CASSESIQETQYF.

This clone was detected only once. The chain has TRBV27 and TRBJ2-7; D gene unclear. The CDR3 totals 13 residues. In germline, CDR1 is MNHEY, CDR2 SMNVEV (reference sequence). Trimming removed 6 bases from V and 5 bases from J, with 14 bases in between. CDR3 bases: TGTGCCAGCAGCCGAGAGGCCAAGGACGAGCAGTACTTC. Its translation: CASSREAKDEQYF.

The CDR3 nucleotides are TGTGCCAGCAGCTTGGGGGACAGGGGGGGCTATGGCTACACCTTC. Its translation: CASSLGDRGGYGYTF. The rearrangement links TRBV5-4 to TRBJ1-2; 11 bases agree with TRBD1. The germline gives CDR1 SGHNT, CDR2 YYREEE (reference sequence). The CDR3 sequence is 15 residues long. After removal of 0 bases from V and 4 bases from J, the junction contained 2 bases not matched to a gene.